One sample yielded the 15 T cell receptor beta chains listed below, sequenced in a study of T-cell reconstitution after alpha-beta-depleted transplantation in children. Unique molecular identifiers were incorporated during preparation of the TCRbeta library. MiXCR, run by TCRdb on the PCR reads, gives a single entry per CDR3 protein. The sample lists 250,000 to 400,000 distinct CDR3 sequences; around 25% were seen once. The sample was PBMCs, mostly from graft donor cells, taken 180 days after TCRalphabeta/CD19-depleted stem cell transplant. Source of these receptors: a male patient aged 10-17 years who had a stem cell transplant for acute lymphoblastic leukemia, so the T cells may come from the graft donor.

The chain has TRBV11-1 and TRBJ2-3, with D tentatively TRBD1 (6 bases). Germline values: CDR1 SGHAT, CDR2 FQDESV (reference sequence). The CDR3 is 22 amino acids. V lost 5 bases to trimming and J lost 3 bases, with 36 bases between them. The CDR3 DNA sequence: TGTGCCAGCAGCCTTACGCCCCCCCTCAGGGGCCGCCCATCATCGTGGACAGATACGCAGTATTTT. The encoded protein is CASSLTPPLRGRPSSWTDTQYF.

The chain links TRBV5-1 to TRBJ2-1; D gene unclear. This CDR3 region has 12 residues. CDR1 and CDR2 (germline): SGHRS, YFSETQ. Between the trimmed V and J ends, which lost 0 bases and 12 bases, there was a span of 10 bases. In DNA form, the CDR3 reads TGCGCCAGCAGCTTGGGCCGGGTCCTGCAGTTCTTC. Translated: CASSLGRVLQFF.

The rearrangement links TRBV5-1 to TRBJ1-5, with D perhaps TRBD1 (5 bases). Trimming removed 4 bases from V and 3 bases from J, with 20 bases in between. The CDR3 loop spans 17 amino acids. Germline V gene lookup returns CDR1 SGHRS and CDR2 YFSETQ. DNA for the CDR3: TGCGCCAGCAGCGGCCGTAACTTCCGGGACCCCAATCAGCCCCAGCATTTT. Protein: CASSGRNFRDPNQPQHF.

In its sample, this clonotype was seen a few times. V is TRBV12-3 or TRBV12-4 and J is TRBJ2-4; TRBD1 agrees at 10 bases. The CDR3 loop spans 13 amino acids. With V trimmed by 6 bases and J by 9 bases, 5 bases remained unmatched. Written as DNA, the CDR3 is TGTGCCAGCAGCGGGGACAGGGGAGTCATTCAGTACTTC. This sequence encodes CASSGDRGVIQYF.

This chain links TRBV13 with TRBJ2-5, with 11 bases identical to TRBD1. Trimming at V came to 4 bases and at J to 2 bases, leaving 9 bases not matched to a gene. Germline CDR1 is PRHDT and CDR2 is FYEKMQ (reference sequence). The CDR3 consists of 17 residues. CDR3 region: CASSSDRGRAGQETQYF. For the CDR3, the DNA is TGTGCCAGCAGCTCGGACAGGGGGCGAGCGGGACAAGAGACCCAGTACTTC.

A few counts support this clonotype. The V call is TRBV19, the J call TRBJ2-7; 7 bases fit TRBD1. The J segment lost 5 bases and the V segment lost 3 bases, leaving 7 bases of the junction unmatched. CDR1 is LNHDA and CDR2 is SQIVND in the germline V gene (reference sequence). The CDR3 is made up of 14 amino acids. CDR3 amino acids: CASSITGEGHEQYF. The CDR3 DNA reads as TGTGCCAGTAGTATCACAGGGGAAGGCCACGAGCAGTACTTC.

The chain employs TRBV6-1 and TRBJ1-2; 9 nucleotides line up with TRBD1. The J segment lost 8 bases and the V segment lost 5 bases, leaving 12 bases of the junction unmatched. The CDR3 is 15 residues long. Germline CDR1 is MNHNS and CDR2 is SASEGT. The CDR3, as DNA: TGTGCCAGCAGTCAAACAGGGGGCGCAGAACGCGGCTACACCTTC. Translated, it gives CASSQTGGAERGYTF.

The V gene is TRBV27, the J gene TRBJ2-7, with D maybe TRBD2 (6 bases). Per the germline V gene, CDR1 is MNHEY and CDR2 is SMNVEV (reference sequence). The CDR3 totals 14 residues. Trimming stripped 6 bases from V and 5 bases from J, with 17 bases between. CDR3 in DNA: TGTGCCAGCAGCCCTTTGGGGGGACTCAACGAGCAGTACTTC. It specifies CASSPLGGLNEQYF.

This clonotype was counted many times. The rearrangement joins TRBV7-3 to TRBJ2-2; D gene uncertain. There are 15 residues in the CDR3. V shed 1 base and J shed 10 bases, with 16 bases lying between them. Germline lookup yields CDR1 SGHTA and CDR2 FQGTGA. In DNA, the CDR3 is TGTGCCAGCAGCTTAAACCCCACCGGGTCTCCGGAGCTGTTTTTT. Residues: CASSLNPTGSPELFF.

In its sample, this clonotype was seen a few times. The chain uses TRBV5-5 and TRBJ2-2; 7 bases agree with TRBD2. The V gene's germline CDR1 is SGHKS and CDR2 YYEKEE (reference sequence). J gave up 0 bases and V 0 bases, and 5 bases lay outside the gene matches. This CDR3 region has 17 residues. CDR3: CASSLGGGPANTGELFF. The CDR3 region has the DNA TGTGCCAGCAGCTTGGGGGGAGGGCCAGCGAACACCGGGGAGCTGTTTTTT.

J is TRBJ2-7 and V is TRBV5-1, with unresolved D. CDR1 and CDR2 from the germline V gene are SGHRS and YFSETQ. The V gene lost 0 bases and the J gene lost 0 bases, with 13 bases spanning the gap. The CDR3 spans 16 residues. This CDR3 is CASSLEGGISSYEQYF. For the CDR3, the DNA is TGCGCCAGCAGCTTGGAAGGCGGCATAAGCTCCTACGAGCAGTACTTC.

This clonotype was recorded a few times. The chain couples TRBV12-3 or TRBV12-4 to TRBJ2-2, with D perhaps matching TRBD2 (5 bases). The V end was cut by 7 bases, the J end by 1 base, with 7 bases between. The CDR3 spans 13 residues. The CDR3 DNA sequence: TGTGCCAGCACCGGACTGAACACCGGGGAGCTGTTTTTT. The encoded protein is CASTGLNTGELFF.

This clonotype was detected a few times. The DNA of the CDR3 is TGTGCCAGCAGCTTAGTGGGACAGGGGTTCAATGAGCAGTTCTTC. Translated, it gives CASSLVGQGFNEQFF. The genes are TRBV11-2 and TRBJ2-1, with TRBD1 matching 10 bases. The CDR3 sequence is 15 residues long. CDR1 SGHAT and CDR2 FQNNGV come from the germline V gene. V shed 1 base, J shed 6 bases, and the junction held 3 bases outside the gene matches. Full variable domain (outside the CDR3, taken from reference TRBV11-2 and TRBJ2-1): EAGVAQSPRYKIIEKRQSVAFWCNPISGHATLYWYQQILGQGPKLLIQFQNNGVVDDSQLPKDRFSAERLKGVDSTLKIQPAKLEDSAVYLCASSLVGQGFNEQFFGPGTRLTVL.

The J gene is TRBJ2-5, the V gene TRBV5-1; 8 bases are shared with TRBD2. CDR1 is SGHRS and CDR2 is YFSETQ in the germline V gene. J was trimmed by 4 bases and V by 2 bases; bases with no gene match: 7. This CDR3 has 15 residues. In nucleotides, the CDR3 is TGCGCCAGCAGCTTTGGAGACGGGAGGGGAGAGACCCAGTACTTC. This encodes CASSFGDGRGETQYF.

The chain has TRBV29-1 and TRBJ2-5, with 10 positions matching TRBD1. The germline gives CDR1 SQVTM, CDR2 ANQGSEA. The CDR3 runs to 13 residues. Trimming cost V 7 bases and J 5 bases; bases outside gene matches: 7. The CDR3 region is CSGGDRGWETQYF. The DNA for the CDR3 is TGCAGCGGCGGGGACAGGGGTTGGGAGACCCAGTACTTC.